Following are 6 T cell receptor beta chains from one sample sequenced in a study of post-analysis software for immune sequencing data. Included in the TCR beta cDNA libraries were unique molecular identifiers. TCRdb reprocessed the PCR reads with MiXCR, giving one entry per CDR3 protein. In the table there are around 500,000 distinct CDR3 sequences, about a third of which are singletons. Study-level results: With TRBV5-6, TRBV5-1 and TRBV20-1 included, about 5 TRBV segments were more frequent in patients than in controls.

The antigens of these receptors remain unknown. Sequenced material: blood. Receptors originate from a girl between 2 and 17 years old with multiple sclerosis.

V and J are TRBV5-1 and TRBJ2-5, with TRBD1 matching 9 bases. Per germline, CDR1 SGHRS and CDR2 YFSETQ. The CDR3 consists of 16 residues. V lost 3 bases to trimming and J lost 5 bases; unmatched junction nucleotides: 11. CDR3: CASSSQQGAPRETQYF. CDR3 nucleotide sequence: TGCGCCAGCAGCTCGCAACAGGGGGCGCCCCGGGAGACCCAGTACTTC.

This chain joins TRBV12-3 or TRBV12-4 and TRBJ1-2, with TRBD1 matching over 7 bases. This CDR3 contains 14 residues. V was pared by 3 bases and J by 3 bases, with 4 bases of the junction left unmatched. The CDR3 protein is CASSLRGQDYGYTF. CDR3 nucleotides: TGTGCCAGCAGTTTGAGGGGGCAGGACTATGGCTACACCTTC.

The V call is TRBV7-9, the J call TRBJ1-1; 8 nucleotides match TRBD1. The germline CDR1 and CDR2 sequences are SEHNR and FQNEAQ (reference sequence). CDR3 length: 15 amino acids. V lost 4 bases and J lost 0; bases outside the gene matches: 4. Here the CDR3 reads CASSSRQGMNTEAFF. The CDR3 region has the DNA TGTGCCAGCAGCTCCCGACAGGGGATGAACACTGAAGCTTTCTTT.

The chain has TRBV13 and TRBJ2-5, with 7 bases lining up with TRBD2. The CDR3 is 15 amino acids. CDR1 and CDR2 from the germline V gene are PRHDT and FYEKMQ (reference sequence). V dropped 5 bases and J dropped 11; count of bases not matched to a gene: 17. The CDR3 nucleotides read TGTGCCAGCAGCCCCCGGGACTATCCTATCAATGAGCAGTACTTC. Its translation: CASSPRDYPINEQYF.

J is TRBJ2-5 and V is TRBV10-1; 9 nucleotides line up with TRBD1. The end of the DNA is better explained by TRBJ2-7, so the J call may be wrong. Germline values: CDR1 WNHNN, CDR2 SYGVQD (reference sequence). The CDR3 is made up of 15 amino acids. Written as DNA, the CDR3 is TGCGCCAGCAGTGAGTCCCGGGACAGGGATAGCGAGCAGTACTTC. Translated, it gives CASSESRDRDSEQYF.

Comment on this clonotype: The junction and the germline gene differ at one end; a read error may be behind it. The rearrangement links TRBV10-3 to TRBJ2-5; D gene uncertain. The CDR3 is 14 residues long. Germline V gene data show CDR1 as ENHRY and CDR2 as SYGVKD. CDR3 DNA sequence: TGTGTCATCAGTGAGTCTCTCAATCAAGAGACCCAGTACTTC. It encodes CVISESLNQETQYF.